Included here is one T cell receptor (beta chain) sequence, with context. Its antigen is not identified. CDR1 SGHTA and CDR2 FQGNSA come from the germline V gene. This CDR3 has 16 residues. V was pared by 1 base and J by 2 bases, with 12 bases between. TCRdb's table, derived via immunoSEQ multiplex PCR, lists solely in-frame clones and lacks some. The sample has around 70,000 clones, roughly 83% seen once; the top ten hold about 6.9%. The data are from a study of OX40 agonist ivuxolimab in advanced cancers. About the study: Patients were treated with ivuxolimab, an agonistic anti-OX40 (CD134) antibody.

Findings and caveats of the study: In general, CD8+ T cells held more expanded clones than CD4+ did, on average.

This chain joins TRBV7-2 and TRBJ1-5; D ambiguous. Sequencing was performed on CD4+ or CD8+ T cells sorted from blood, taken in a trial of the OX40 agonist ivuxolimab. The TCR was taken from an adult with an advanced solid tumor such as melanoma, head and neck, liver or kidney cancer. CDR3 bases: TGTGCCAGCAGCTTAGTCCAGGCCTCGGGCAATCAGCCCCAGCATTTT. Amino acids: CASSLVQASGNQPQHF.